This T cell receptor beta chain was observed in a study of T cell responses to AZD1222 COVID-19 vaccine. Whole-study findings and limits: Regions left unmutated in variants are reportedly the target of nearly half of spike-specific TCRs.

TCRdb's table, derived via immunoSEQ multiplex PCR, lists solely in-frame clones and lacks some. The repertoire holds about 180,000 clones, with 75% to 90% as singletons. Comments on this clone: Its antigen is undetermined.

Specimen: peripheral blood, collected on day 0 of AZD1222 vaccination. The clonotype comes from an adult in good health.

CDR3 loop: CASSPPGLPISGANVLTF. In DNA form, the CDR3 reads TGTGCCAGCTCACCACCGGGACTACCAATCTCTGGGGCCAACGTCCTGACTTTC. The V and J genes are TRBV18 and TRBJ2-6; TRBD2 agrees at 7 bases. J lost 0 bases, V lost 0 bases, and 5 bases had no gene match. The CDR3 is 18 amino acids. CDR1 and CDR2 (germline): KGHSH, LQKENI.